A single sample gave rise to the 29 T cell receptor beta chains below, sequenced in a study of graft-versus-host responses after intestinal transplantation. Produced via immunoSEQ multiplex PCR; TCRdb's table is partial and in-frame only. The sample lists some 15,000 clones, 33% seen once, with around 3.6% in the top ten. The sequenced sample was alloreactive CD4+ T cells from a mixed lymphocyte reaction culture, obtained before intestinal transplant. Subset of the sample: CFSE-low proliferating T cells sorted from roughly six-day pre-transplant mixed lymphocyte reaction (GvH or HvG direction). These receptors were collected from a human patient who received an intestinal transplant.

The V call is TRBV11-3, the J call TRBJ1-2, with unresolved D. The germline V gene encodes CDR1 SGHNT and CDR2 YENEEA. The CDR3 extends over 12 amino acids. Deletions cut 4 bases from V and 6 bases from J, with 9 bases between. The CDR3 nucleotides are TGTGCCAGCAGCTCCCACATGGATGGCTACACCTTC. Its protein product is CASSSHMDGYTF.

This clone was seen a handful of times. This chain connects TRBV11-2 to TRBJ2-3; D might be TRBD1 or TRBD2, each matching 5 bases. V gave up 5 bases and J gave up 0 bases, with 6 bases separating them. From germline, CDR1 is SGHAT and CDR2 FQNNGV. The CDR3 runs to 13 residues. CDR3 in amino acids: CASSRDSTDTQYF. CDR3 sequence (DNA): TGTGCCAGCAGCCGGGACAGCACAGATACGCAGTATTTT.

CDR3 sequence: CASTQGSNYGYTF. CDR3 in DNA: TGTGCCAGCACCCAGGGTAGTAACTATGGCTACACCTTC. The chain links TRBV6-6 to TRBJ1-2, with a tentative D call TRBD1 (5 bases). Germline V gene lookup returns CDR1 MNHNY and CDR2 SVGAGI (reference sequence). CDR3 length: 13 residues. Deletions cut 7 bases from V and 1 base from J, with 10 bases between.

The sample holds one count of this clone. V is TRBV5-1 and J is TRBJ2-5; the match to TRBD2 covers 8 bases. This CDR3 is 14 amino acids long. Trimming removed 2 bases from V and 3 bases from J; junction bases left unmatched: 3. CDR1 and CDR2 from the germline V gene are SGHRS and YFSETQ. The CDR3 region has the DNA TGCGCCAGCAGCTTCGGGGGGGCGGAAGAGACCCAGTACTTC. This translates into CASSFGGAEETQYF.

This clone was detected only a few times. The V call is TRBV28, the J call TRBJ2-5; 8 bases fit TRBD2. The J segment lost 4 bases and the V segment lost 1 base, leaving 8 bases of the junction unmatched. CDR3 length: 16 amino acids. The V gene's germline CDR1 is MDHEN and CDR2 SYDVKM. This chain's CDR3 is CASSLYPAGARETQYF. CDR3 sequence (DNA): TGTGCCAGCAGTTTATATCCAGCGGGGGCACGAGAGACCCAGTACTTC.

The chain has TRBV6-1 and TRBJ1-1; tentative D call: TRBD1 (5 bases). The CDR3 contains 15 residues. The germline V and J ends were trimmed by 6 bases and 4 bases, with 18 bases remaining between them. Germline CDR1 reads MNHNS; CDR2 reads SASEGT. CDR3 nucleotides: TGTGCCAGCAGATACGTGCAGGTGAGGGGCACTGAAGCTTTCTTT. Translated: CASRYVQVRGTEAFF.

A few counts support this clone. The chain recombines TRBV5-4 with TRBJ1-4; 7 bases line up with TRBD1. The germline V gene has CDR1 SGHNT and CDR2 YYREEE (reference sequence). After removal of 0 bases from V and 2 bases from J, the junction contained 4 bases not matched to a gene. This CDR3 comprises 16 residues. The CDR3 here is CASSLGQGGTNEKLFF. The DNA of the CDR3 is TGTGCCAGCAGCTTGGGACAGGGAGGGACTAATGAAAAACTGTTTTTT.

The sample holds one count of this clone. This chain uses TRBV2 with TRBJ1-2; 8 positions agree with TRBD1. The CDR3 has 13 residues. J was trimmed by 8 bases and V by 3 bases; bases with no gene match: 5. CDR1 and CDR2 (germline): SNHLY, FYNNEI. CDR3 loop: CASSEQGARGYTF. Written as DNA, the CDR3 is TGTGCCAGCAGTGAGCAGGGGGCCCGAGGCTACACCTTC.

J is TRBJ2-3 and V is TRBV9, with D possibly matching TRBD2 (5 bases). Germline-derived CDR1 and CDR2 are SGDLS and YYNGEE. CDR3 length equals 15 residues. V dropped 3 bases and J dropped 8 bases, with 19 bases sitting between them. The CDR3 is CASSAPPGLSTTQYF. CDR3 in DNA: TGTGCCAGCAGCGCCCCTCCTGGACTGTCTACTACGCAGTATTTT.

The chain has TRBV11-1 and TRBJ1-2; no definite D call. V lost 4 bases and J 6 bases, leaving 9 bases between the germline ends. CDR3 length: 12 residues. Looked up from germline, CDR1 is SGHAT and CDR2 is FQDESV (reference sequence). CDR3: CASSSHMDGYTF. In nucleotides, the CDR3 is TGTGCCAGCAGCTCCCACATGGATGGCTACACCTTC. The variable domain in full, with the rest retrieved from reference TRBV11-1 and TRBJ1-2, is EAEVAQSPRYKITEKSQAVAFWCDPISGHATLYWYRQILGQGPELLVQFQDESVVDDSQLPKDRFSAERLKGVDSTLKIQPAELGDSAMYLCASSSHMDGYTFGSGTRLTVV.

The chain uses TRBV6-5 and TRBJ2-7; 9 bases map to TRBD2. V shed 2 bases and J 12 bases; nucleotides not matched to a gene: 11. Germline V gene data show CDR1 as MNHEY and CDR2 as SVGAGI. The CDR3 covers 14 residues. The CDR3 region has the DNA TGTGCCAGCAGTTACGAATCTTTAGCGGGGGCTCCGTACTTC. Amino acid sequence: CASSYESLAGAPYF.

The V gene is TRBV7-2, the J gene TRBJ2-5, with 12 bases lining up with TRBD2. Germline-derived CDR1 and CDR2 are SGHTA and FQGNSA. This CDR3 is 18 amino acids long. V shed 1 base and J 5 bases; nucleotides not matched to a gene: 11. CDR3 sequence (DNA): TGTGCCAGCAGCTTAGTTCTAGCGGGAGGGCCACAAGAGGAGACCCAGTACTTC. This codes for CASSLVLAGGPQEETQYF.

In its sample, this clone was seen once. V and J are TRBV6-6 and TRBJ2-5; possibly TRBD1 or TRBD2 for D (5 bases each). Between the trimmed V and J ends, which lost 6 bases and 5 bases, there was a span of 19 bases. This CDR3 is built from 15 residues. The V gene's germline CDR1 is MNHNY and CDR2 SVGAGI (reference sequence). The CDR3 here is CASSATGTRVETQYF. The DNA of the CDR3 is TGTGCCAGCAGCGCTACCGGGACCCGGGTGGAGACCCAGTACTTC.

This chain joins TRBV15 and TRBJ2-7; a weak D match, TRBD2 (5 bases). From germline, CDR1 is LNHNV and CDR2 YYDKDF (reference sequence). The germline V and J ends were trimmed by 5 bases and 1 base, with 9 bases remaining between them. The CDR3 contains 13 residues. The CDR3 loop is CATSGSRSYEQYF. The DNA of the CDR3 is TGTGCCACCAGCGGGAGTAGGTCCTACGAGCAGTACTTC.

The chain recombines TRBV7-2 with TRBJ2-7, with 8 bases identical to TRBD2. Germline V gives CDR1 SGHTA, CDR2 FQGNSA. The CDR3 sequence is 16 residues long. V lost 4 bases, J lost 2 bases, and 10 bases stayed unmatched. The CDR3 region has the DNA TGTGCCAGCAGCTCCTATGTTGGGACTAGGACCTACGAGCAGTACTTC. This sequence encodes CASSSYVGTRTYEQYF.

This clone was seen only a few times. CDR3 sequence (DNA): TGTGCCAGCAGCGTAGTGGTTAGCGGGAGGGCCGCGGGCTCCTACAATGAGCAGTTCTTC. This translates into CASSVVVSGRAAGSYNEQFF. The chain links TRBV9 to TRBJ2-1; 11 bases fit TRBD2. The V segment lost 0 bases and the J segment 0 bases; nucleotides outside the gene matches: 11. Germline V lookup: CDR1 SGDLS, CDR2 YYNGEE. The CDR3 loop spans 20 amino acids.

J is TRBJ1-1 and V is TRBV5-4; D not resolved. Trimming stripped 4 bases from V and 7 bases from J, with 23 bases between. The CDR3 is 16 residues long. Germline loops: CDR1 SGHNT, CDR2 YYREEE (reference sequence). The CDR3 DNA sequence: TGTGCCAGCAGCCGGGAAGGAGGCCGGGTGGACGATGAAGCTTTCTTT. This codes for CASSREGGRVDDEAFF. The full variable domain, its missing parts supplied by reference TRBV5-4 and TRBJ1-1, is ETGVTQSPTHLIKTRGQQVTLRCSSQSGHNTVSWYQQALGQGPQFIFQYYREEENGRGNFPPRFSGLQFPNYSSELNVNALELDDSALYLCASSREGGRVDDEAFFGQGTRLTVV.

This clone was seen a handful of times. The chain carries TRBV6-1 and TRBJ1-2, with D perhaps TRBD1 (6 bases). CDR3 length equals 11 residues. Germline CDR1 is MNHNS and CDR2 is SASEGT. Trimming removed 6 bases from V and 8 bases from J, with 10 bases in between. The CDR3, as DNA: TGTGCCAGCAGGGAACAGGGAGGCTACACCTTC. As protein: CASREQGGYTF.

By share of the sample, this clone is medium-sized (0.01 to 0.1%). The CDR3 bases are TGTGCCAGCAGGGTTGGGGGGTCACCCCTCCACTTT. This sequence encodes CASRVGGSPLHF. This chain links TRBV6-5 with TRBJ1-6; the D gene is possibly TRBD1 (5 bases). Per the germline V gene, CDR1 is MNHEY and CDR2 is SVGAGI. V was clipped by 6 bases and J by 10 bases, with 10 bases between them. This CDR3 has 12 residues.

This rearrangement joins TRBV5-1 to TRBJ1-5; TRBD1 is a possible D gene (5 bases). CDR1 SGHRS and CDR2 YFSETQ come from the germline V gene. This CDR3 contains 13 residues. V lost 3 bases to trimming and J lost 4 bases, with 8 bases between them. The CDR3 region has the DNA TGCGCCAGCAGCTATGACAGTAATCAGCCCCAGCATTTT. This translates into CASSYDSNQPQHF.

In the case of this clone: As the CDR3 is not closed by the conserved phenylalanine or tryptophan, this likely results from a read error. No DNA is shown, since the ends of the CDR3 on it are uncertain; the CDR3 is the one TCRdb lists. The V gene is TRBV11-2, the J gene TRBJ2-7; the DNA was not compared with TRBD1, the D call given in the table. Germline V gene data show CDR1 as SGHAT and CDR2 as FQNNGV. Including both end residues, the CDR3 is 16 amino acids long. The CDR3 here is CASSGGGTGDWALQEL.

V gene TRBV7-9 combines with J gene TRBJ1-1, with D perhaps matching TRBD1 (6 bases). Germline loops: CDR1 SEHNR, CDR2 FQNEAQ (reference sequence). V was pared by 4 bases and J by 0 bases, with 12 bases between. The CDR3 loop spans 15 amino acids. The CDR3, as DNA: TGTGCCAGCAGCTCTCAGGGGTCCATGAACACTGAAGCTTTCTTT. Protein product: CASSSQGSMNTEAFF.

Only a few counts were recorded for this clone. This chain connects TRBV14 to TRBJ1-5, with D possibly TRBD1 on 6 matching bases. Trimming removed 1 base from V and 2 bases from J, with 12 bases in between. Germline CDR1 SGHDN, CDR2 FVKESK. The CDR3 covers 16 residues. DNA of the CDR3: TGTGCCAGCAGCCAAGGGGGGGGGCAGGGCAATCAGCCCCAGCATTTT. Amino acids: CASSQGGGQGNQPQHF.

This clone occurred a few times. V is TRBV11-3 and J is TRBJ2-5; 10 nucleotides line up with TRBD2. Trimming cost V 6 bases and J 5 bases; bases outside gene matches: 6. The CDR3 is 14 residues long. CDR1 is SGHNT and CDR2 is YENEEA in the germline V gene. CDR3 sequence (DNA): TGTGCCAGCAGATCCGGGACTAGCGCGGAGACCCAGTACTTC. Translation: CASRSGTSAETQYF.

The V call is TRBV4-1, the J call TRBJ1-3; no reliable D call. The V end lost 4 bases, the J end lost 1 base, and 11 bases lay between the germline ends. There are 15 residues in the CDR3. From germline, CDR1 is MGHRA and CDR2 YSYEKL. The CDR3 DNA follows: TGCGCCAGCAGCCGCCAAAGGGCATCTGGAAACACCATATATTTT. Residues: CASSRQRASGNTIYF.

The chain uses TRBV6-5 and TRBJ1-1; TRBD1 might be the D (5 bases). V was cut by 5 bases and J by 3 bases, with 13 bases left in between. The CDR3 is made up of 14 amino acids. CDR1 MNHEY and CDR2 SVGAGI come from the germline V gene. CDR3 loop: CASSPQGADTEAFF. The DNA for the CDR3 is TGTGCCAGCAGTCCCCAGGGAGCCGACACTGAAGCTTTCTTT.

The chain combines TRBV18 with TRBJ2-7; D remains unclear. Looked up from germline, CDR1 is KGHSH and CDR2 is LQKENI. This CDR3 contains 15 residues. V was clipped by 6 bases and J by 0 bases, with 15 bases between them. The CDR3, as DNA: TGTGCCAGCTCCTCTCTAAGCTCGGGCTCCTACGAGCAGTACTTC. Translating gives CASSSLSSGSYEQYF.

This clone was picked up a small number of times. The chain has TRBV10-2 and TRBJ2-7; the D gene could be TRBD1 or TRBD2 (5 bases each). The CDR3 loop spans 12 amino acids. Germline lookup yields CDR1 WSHSY and CDR2 SAAADI. V lost 6 bases and J lost 6, with 12 bases in between. CDR3 in DNA: TGCGCCAGCAGACGGGGCCGGTTCGAGCAGTACTTC. As protein: CASRRGRFEQYF.

DNA of the CDR3: TGTGCCAGCAGCCCCCCCGGGACAGAAACCGGGGAGCTGTTTTTT. Amino acids: CASSPPGTETGELFF. The chain carries TRBV11-3 and TRBJ2-2; TRBD1 matches 7 bases. The germline CDR1 and CDR2 sequences are SGHNT and YENEEA. With 5 bases clipped from V and 5 bases from J, the junction kept 8 bases outside the gene matches. There are 15 residues in the CDR3.